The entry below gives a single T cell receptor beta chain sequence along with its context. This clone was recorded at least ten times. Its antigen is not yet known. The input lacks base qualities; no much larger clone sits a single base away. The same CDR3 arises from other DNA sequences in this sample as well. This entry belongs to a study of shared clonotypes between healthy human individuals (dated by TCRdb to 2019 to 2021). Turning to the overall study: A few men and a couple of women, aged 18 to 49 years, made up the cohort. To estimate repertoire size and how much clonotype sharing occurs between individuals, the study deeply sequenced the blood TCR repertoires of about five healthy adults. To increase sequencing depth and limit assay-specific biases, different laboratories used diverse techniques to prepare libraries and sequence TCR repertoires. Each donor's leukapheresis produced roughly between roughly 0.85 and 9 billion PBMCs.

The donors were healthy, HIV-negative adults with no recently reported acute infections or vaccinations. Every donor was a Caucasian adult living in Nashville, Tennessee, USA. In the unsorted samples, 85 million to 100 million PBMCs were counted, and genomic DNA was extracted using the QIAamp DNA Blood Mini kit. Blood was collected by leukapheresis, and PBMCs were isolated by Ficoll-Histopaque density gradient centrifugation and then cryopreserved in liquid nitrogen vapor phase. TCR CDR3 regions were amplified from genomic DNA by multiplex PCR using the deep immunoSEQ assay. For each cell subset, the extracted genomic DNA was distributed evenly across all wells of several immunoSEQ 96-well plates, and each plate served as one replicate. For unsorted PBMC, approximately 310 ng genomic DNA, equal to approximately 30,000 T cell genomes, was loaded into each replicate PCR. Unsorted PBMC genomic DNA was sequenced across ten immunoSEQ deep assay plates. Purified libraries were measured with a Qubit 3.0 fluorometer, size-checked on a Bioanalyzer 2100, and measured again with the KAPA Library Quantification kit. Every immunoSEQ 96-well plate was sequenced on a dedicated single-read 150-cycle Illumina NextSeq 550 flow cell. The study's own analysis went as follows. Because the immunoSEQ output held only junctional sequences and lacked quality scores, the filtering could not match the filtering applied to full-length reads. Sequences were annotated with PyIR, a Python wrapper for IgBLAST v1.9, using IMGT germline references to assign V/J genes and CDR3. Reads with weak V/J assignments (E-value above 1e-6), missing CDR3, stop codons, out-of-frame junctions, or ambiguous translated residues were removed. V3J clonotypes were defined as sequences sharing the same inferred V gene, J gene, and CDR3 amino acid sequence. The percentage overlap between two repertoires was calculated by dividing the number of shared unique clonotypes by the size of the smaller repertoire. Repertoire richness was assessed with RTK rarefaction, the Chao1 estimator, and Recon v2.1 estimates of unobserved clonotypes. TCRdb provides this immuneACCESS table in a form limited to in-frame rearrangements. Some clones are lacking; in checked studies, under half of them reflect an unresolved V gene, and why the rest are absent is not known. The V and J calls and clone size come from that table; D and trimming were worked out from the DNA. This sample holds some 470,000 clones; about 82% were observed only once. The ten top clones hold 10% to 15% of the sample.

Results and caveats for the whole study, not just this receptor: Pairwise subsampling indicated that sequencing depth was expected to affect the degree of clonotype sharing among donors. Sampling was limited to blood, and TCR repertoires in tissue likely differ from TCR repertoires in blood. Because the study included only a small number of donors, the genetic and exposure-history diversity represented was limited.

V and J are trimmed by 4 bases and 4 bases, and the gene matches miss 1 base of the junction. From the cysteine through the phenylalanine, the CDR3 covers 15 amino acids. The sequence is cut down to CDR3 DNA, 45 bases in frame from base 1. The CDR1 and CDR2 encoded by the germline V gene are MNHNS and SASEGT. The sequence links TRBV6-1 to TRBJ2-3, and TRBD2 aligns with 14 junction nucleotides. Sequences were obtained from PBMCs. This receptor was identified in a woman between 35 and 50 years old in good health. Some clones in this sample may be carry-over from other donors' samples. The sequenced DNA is TGTGCCAGCAGTGGACTAGCGGGAGGGCCAGATACGCAGTATTTT. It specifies CASSGLAGGPDTQYF.